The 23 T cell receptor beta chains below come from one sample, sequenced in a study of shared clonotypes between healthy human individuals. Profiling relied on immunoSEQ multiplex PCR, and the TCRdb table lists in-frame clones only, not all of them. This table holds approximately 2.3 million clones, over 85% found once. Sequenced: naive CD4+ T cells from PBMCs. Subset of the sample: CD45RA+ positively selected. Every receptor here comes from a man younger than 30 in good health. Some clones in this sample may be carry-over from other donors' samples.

CDR3 in amino acids: CASSFRDKEETQYF. The CDR3 bases are TGCGCCAGCAGCTTCCGGGACAAGGAAGAGACCCAGTACTTC. The rearrangement uses TRBV5-1 and TRBJ2-5; D is possibly TRBD1 (6 bases). Germline V gene lookup returns CDR1 SGHRS and CDR2 YFSETQ. V shed 2 bases and J shed 3 bases, with 11 bases lying between them. The length of the CDR3 is 14 residues. Combining the CDR3 with reference TRBV5-1 and TRBJ2-5 gives the whole variable domain KAGVTQTPRYLIKTRGQQVTLSCSPISGHRSVSWYQQTPGQGLQFLFEYFSETQRNKGNFPGRFSGRQFSNSRSEMNVSTLELGDSALYLCASSFRDKEETQYFGPGTRLLVL.

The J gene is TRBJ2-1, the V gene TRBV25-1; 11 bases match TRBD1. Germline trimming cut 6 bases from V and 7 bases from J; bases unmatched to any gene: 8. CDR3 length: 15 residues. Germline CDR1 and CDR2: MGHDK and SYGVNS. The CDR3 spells CASRLDRGLGNEQFF. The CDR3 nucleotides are TGTGCCAGCAGACTGGACAGGGGGCTCGGTAATGAGCAGTTCTTC. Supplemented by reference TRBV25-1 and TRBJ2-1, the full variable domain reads EADIYQTPRYLVIGTGKKITLECSQTMGHDKMYWYQQDPGMELHLIHYSYGVNSTEKGDLSSESTVSRIRTEHFPLTLESARPSHTSQYLCASRLDRGLGNEQFFGPGTRLTVL.

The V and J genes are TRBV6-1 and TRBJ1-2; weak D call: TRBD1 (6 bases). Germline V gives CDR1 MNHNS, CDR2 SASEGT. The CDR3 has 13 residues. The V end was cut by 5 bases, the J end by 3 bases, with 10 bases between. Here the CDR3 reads CASSPDSDYGYTF. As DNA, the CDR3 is TGTGCCAGCAGTCCGGACAGCGACTATGGCTACACCTTC.

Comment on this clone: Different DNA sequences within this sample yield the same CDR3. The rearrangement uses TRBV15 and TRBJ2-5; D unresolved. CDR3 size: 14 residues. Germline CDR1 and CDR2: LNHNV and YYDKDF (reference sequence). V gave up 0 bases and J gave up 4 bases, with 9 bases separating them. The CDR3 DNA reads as TGTGCCACCAGCAGAGATCCGGGTGGAGAGACCCAGTACTTC. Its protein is CATSRDPGGETQYF.

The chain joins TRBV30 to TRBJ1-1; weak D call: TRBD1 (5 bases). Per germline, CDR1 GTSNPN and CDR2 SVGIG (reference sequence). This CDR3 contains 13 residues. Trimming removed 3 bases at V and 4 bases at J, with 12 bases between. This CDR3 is CAWRAHGGTEAFF. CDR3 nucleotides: TGTGCCTGGAGGGCCCACGGGGGCACTGAAGCTTTCTTT.

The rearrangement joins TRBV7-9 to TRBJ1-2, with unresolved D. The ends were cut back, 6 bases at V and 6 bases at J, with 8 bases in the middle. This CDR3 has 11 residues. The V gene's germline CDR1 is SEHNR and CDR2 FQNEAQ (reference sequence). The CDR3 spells CASRQDHGYTF. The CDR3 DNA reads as TGTGCCAGCAGACAAGACCATGGCTACACCTTC.

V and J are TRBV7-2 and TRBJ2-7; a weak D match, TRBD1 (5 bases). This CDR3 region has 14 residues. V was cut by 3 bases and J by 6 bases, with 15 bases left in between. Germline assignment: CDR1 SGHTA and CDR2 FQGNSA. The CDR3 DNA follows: TGTGCCAGCAGCTTTTTCCGGCAGGGTGTCGAGCAGTACTTC. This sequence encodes CASSFFRQGVEQYF.

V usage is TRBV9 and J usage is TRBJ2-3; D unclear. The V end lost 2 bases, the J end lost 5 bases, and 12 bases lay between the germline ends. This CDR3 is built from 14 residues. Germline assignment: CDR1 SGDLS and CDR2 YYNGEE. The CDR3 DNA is TGTGCCAGCAGCGTGGATTCTAGAAAAGATACGCAGTATTTT. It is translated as CASSVDSRKDTQYF.

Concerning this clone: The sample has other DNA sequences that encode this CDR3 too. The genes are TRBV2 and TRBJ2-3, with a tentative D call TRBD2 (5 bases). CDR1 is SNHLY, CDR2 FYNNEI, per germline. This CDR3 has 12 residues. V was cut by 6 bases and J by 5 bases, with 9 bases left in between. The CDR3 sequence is CASRDRGDTQYF. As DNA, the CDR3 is TGTGCCAGCAGGGACCGGGGAGATACGCAGTATTTT.

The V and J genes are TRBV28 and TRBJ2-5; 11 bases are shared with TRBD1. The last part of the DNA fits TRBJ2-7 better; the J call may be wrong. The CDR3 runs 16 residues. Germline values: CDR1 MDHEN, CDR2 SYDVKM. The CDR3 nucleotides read TGTGCCAGCAGTATCGAACCGGGACAGGGGGTATACGAGCAGTACTTC. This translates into CASSIEPGQGVYEQYF.

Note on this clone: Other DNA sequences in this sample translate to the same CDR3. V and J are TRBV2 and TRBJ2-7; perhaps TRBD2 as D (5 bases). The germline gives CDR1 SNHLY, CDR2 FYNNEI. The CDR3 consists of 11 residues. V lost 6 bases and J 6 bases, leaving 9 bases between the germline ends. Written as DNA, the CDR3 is TGTGCCAGCAGAAACCGGGGCGAGCAGTACTTC. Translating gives CASRNRGEQYF.

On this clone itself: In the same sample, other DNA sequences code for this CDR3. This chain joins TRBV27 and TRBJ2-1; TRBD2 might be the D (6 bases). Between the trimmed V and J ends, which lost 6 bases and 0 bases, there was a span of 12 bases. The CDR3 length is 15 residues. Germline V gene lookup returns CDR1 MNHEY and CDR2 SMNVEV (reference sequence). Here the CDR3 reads CASRRSGSSYNEQFF. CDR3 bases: TGTGCCAGCAGGCGTAGCGGTAGCTCCTACAATGAGCAGTTCTTC.

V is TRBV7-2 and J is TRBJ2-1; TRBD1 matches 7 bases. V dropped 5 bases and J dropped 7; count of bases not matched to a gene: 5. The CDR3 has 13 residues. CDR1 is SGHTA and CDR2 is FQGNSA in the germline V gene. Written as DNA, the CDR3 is TGTGCCAGCAGCACGACAGGGTTAAATGAGCAGTTCTTC. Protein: CASSTTGLNEQFF.

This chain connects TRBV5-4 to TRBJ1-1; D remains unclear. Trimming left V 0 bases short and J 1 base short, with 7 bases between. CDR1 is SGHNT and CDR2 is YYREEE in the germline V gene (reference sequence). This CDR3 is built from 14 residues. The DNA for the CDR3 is TGTGCCAGCAGCTTGGTTTTGGGGAACACTGAAGCTTTCTTT. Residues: CASSLVLGNTEAFF.

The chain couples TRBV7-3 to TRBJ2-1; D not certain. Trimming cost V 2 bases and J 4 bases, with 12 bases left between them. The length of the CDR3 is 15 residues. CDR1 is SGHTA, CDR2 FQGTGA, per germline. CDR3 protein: CASSLRPDSYNEQFF. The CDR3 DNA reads TGTGCCAGCAGCTTACGCCCTGACTCTTACAATGAGCAGTTCTTC. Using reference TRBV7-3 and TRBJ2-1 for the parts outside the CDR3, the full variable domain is GAGVSQTPSNKVTEKGKYVELRCDPISGHTALYWYRQSLGQGPEFLIYFQGTGAADDSGLPNDRFFAVRPEGSVSTLKIQRTERGDSAVYLCASSLRPDSYNEQFFGPGTRLTVL.

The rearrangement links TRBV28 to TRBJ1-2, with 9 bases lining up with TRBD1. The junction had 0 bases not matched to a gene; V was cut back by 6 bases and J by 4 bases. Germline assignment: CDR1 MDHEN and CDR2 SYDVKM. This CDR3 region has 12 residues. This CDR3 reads CASRGQGYGYTF. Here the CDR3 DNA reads TGTGCCAGCAGGGGACAGGGCTATGGCTACACCTTC.

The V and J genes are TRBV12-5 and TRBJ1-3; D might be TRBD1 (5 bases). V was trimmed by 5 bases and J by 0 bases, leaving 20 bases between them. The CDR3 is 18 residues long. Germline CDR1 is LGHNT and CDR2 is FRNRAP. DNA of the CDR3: TGTGCTAGTGGTAGATACGACCGGGGGGTCCACTCTGGAAACACCATATATTTT. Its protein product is CASGRYDRGVHSGNTIYF. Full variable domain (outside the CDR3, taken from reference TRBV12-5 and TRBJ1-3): DARVTQTPRHKVTEMGQEVTMRCQPILGHNTVFWYRQTMMQGLELLAYFRNRAPLDDSGMPKDRFSAEMPDATLATLKIQPSEPRDSAVYFCASGRYDRGVHSGNTIYFGEGSWLTVV.

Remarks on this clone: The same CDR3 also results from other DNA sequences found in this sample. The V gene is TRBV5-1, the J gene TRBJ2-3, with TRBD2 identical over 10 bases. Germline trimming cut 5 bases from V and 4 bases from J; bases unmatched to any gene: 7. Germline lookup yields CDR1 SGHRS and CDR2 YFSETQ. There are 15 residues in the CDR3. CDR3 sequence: CASRASGSIADTQYF. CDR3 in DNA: TGCGCCAGCAGGGCTAGCGGGAGTATAGCAGATACGCAGTATTTT.

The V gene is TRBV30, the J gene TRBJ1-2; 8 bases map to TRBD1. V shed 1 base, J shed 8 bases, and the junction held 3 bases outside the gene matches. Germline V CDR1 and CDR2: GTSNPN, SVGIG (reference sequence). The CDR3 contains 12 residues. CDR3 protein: CAWSGTGRGYTF. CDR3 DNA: TGTGCCTGGAGTGGGACAGGGCGCGGCTACACCTTC.

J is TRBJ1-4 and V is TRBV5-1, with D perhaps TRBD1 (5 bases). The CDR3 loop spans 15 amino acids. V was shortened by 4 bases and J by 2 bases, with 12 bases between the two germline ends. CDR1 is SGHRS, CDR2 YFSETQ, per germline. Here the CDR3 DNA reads TGCGCCAGCAGCGGCGGGGGGAGGACTAATGAAAAACTGTTTTTT. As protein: CASSGGGRTNEKLFF.

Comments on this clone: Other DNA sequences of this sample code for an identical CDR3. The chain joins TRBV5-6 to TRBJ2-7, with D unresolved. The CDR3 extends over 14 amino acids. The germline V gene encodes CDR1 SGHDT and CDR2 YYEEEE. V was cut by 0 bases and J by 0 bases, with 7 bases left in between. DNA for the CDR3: TGTGCCAGCAGCTTGGGGCGGAGCTCCTACGAGCAGTACTTC. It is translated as CASSLGRSSYEQYF.

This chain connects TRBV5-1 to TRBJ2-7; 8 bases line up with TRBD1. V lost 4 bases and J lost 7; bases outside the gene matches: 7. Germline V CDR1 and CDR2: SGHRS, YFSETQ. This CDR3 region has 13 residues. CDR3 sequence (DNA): TGCGCCAGCAGCCTGACAGGGGTAGGGGAGCAGTACTTC. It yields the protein CASSLTGVGEQYF.

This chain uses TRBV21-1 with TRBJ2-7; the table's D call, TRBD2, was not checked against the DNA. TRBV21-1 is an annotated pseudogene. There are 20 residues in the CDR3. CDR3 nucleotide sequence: TGTGCCAGCAGCAAAGGTCGACTAGCGGGAAATGATCCATACTCCTACGAGCAGTACTTC. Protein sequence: CASSKGRLAGNDPYSYEQYF.